The 8 T cell receptor beta chains presented below share a single source sample, sequenced in a study of sequential checkpoint blockade in melanoma. The repertoire was sequenced with immunoSEQ multiplex PCR; TCRdb's copy has only in-frame clones and lacks some. This table has over 15,000 clones, roughly three quarters appearing once. The sample's treatment: randomized to nivolumab then ipilimumab (arm A) or the reverse (arm B). The sample was CD8+ T cells sorted from blood (inferred from file names), taken from a patient given nivolumab and ipilimumab in sequence. These receptors all come from a human donor with melanoma.

The genes are TRBV7-2 and TRBJ2-3; 8 bases are shared with TRBD1. Trimming cost V 8 bases and J 0 bases; bases outside gene matches: 10. Germline V gene data show CDR1 as SGHTA and CDR2 as FQGNSA. The length of the CDR3 is 16 residues. This chain's CDR3 is CASGPRGLTSTDTQYF. CDR3 nucleotides: TGTGCCAGCGGGCCCAGGGGGCTTACTAGCACAGATACGCAGTATTTT. The full variable domain, completed using reference TRBV7-2 and TRBJ2-3, is GAGVSQSPSNKVTEKGKDVELRCDPISGHTALYWYRQSLGQGLEFLIYFQGNSAPDKSGLPSDRFSAERTGGSVSTLTIQRTQQEDSAVYLCASGPRGLTSTDTQYFGPGTRLTVL.

This clone was observed a handful of times. The chain carries TRBV7-8 and TRBJ1-2; D is undetermined. The germline gives CDR1 SGHVS, CDR2 FQNEAQ. V dropped 1 base and J dropped 4 bases, with 10 bases sitting between them. This CDR3 comprises 14 residues. CDR3 in amino acids: CASSLEGGLYGYTF. CDR3 coding DNA: TGTGCCAGCAGCTTAGAAGGCGGACTCTATGGCTACACCTTC.

The V and J genes are TRBV4-1 and TRBJ1-2; 9 bases are shared with TRBD1. With 0 bases clipped from V and 1 base from J, the junction kept 3 bases outside the gene matches. The length of the CDR3 is 16 residues. Germline V gene lookup returns CDR1 MGHRA and CDR2 YSYEKL. The CDR3 loop is CASSQEQGAINYGYTF. CDR3 DNA: TGCGCCAGCAGCCAAGAACAGGGGGCGATTAACTATGGCTACACCTTC.

Written as DNA, the CDR3 is TGTGCTAGTGGTTTGGTAACGGGCTACGAGCAGTACTTC. Protein product: CASGLVTGYEQYF. The chain uses TRBV12-5 and TRBJ2-7; no definite D call. Germline lookup yields CDR1 LGHNT and CDR2 FRNRAP. Trimming removed 0 bases from V and 3 bases from J, with 6 bases in between. CDR3 length: 13 residues.

This clone is classed as medium-sized. This sequence joins TRBV4-3 and TRBJ1-5; 9 bases are a match to TRBD1. V was clipped by 2 bases and J by 2 bases; unmatched bases: 4. Germline V gene lookup returns CDR1 LGHNA and CDR2 YSLEER. This CDR3 is built from 16 residues. In DNA, the CDR3 is TGCGCCAGCAGCCAATCACAGGGGGCAGGCAATCAGCCCCAGCATTTT. Translation gives CASSQSQGAGNQPQHF.

This chain joins TRBV13 and TRBJ2-7; TRBD2 agrees at 9 bases. The V gene end was trimmed by 5 bases and the J gene end by 2 bases; junction bases not matched to a gene: 7. The CDR3 consists of 15 residues. Germline values: CDR1 PRHDT, CDR2 FYEKMQ (reference sequence). CDR3 sequence (DNA): TGTGCCAGCAGCGAGCGACTAGCGGTTGCCTACGAGCAGTACTTC. Its translation: CASSERLAVAYEQYF.

V is TRBV6-5 and J is TRBJ2-7, with D possibly TRBD1 on 5 matching bases. Germline values: CDR1 MNHEY, CDR2 SVGAGI. The V end lost 2 bases, the J end lost 6 bases, and 17 bases lay between the germline ends. The length of the CDR3 is 15 residues. The CDR3 nucleotides are TGTGCCAGCAGTTACGGGCAGGGCGAACTAAGCGAGCAGTACTTC. Protein sequence: CASSYGQGELSEQYF.

The rearrangement joins TRBV19 to TRBJ1-3; TRBD1 aligns across 7 bases. The CDR3 contains 15 residues. Germline lookup yields CDR1 LNHDA and CDR2 SQIVND (reference sequence). With 5 bases clipped from V and 2 bases from J, the junction kept 6 bases outside the gene matches. CDR3: CASSPDTGAGNTIYF. Written as DNA, the CDR3 is TGTGCCAGTAGTCCGGATACAGGGGCTGGAAACACCATATATTTT.